This entry is about one T cell receptor beta chain. The antigen is unknown. The record originates from a study of radiation and T cells in renal cell carcinoma. This CDR3 region has 11 residues. Trimming took off 8 bases at V and 9 bases at J, with 11 bases between the two ends. Germline assignment: CDR1 SGHTA and CDR2 FQGNSA. Repertoires were generated with immunoSEQ multiplex PCR, while TCRdb's copy carries only in-frame clones and drops some. The sample lists roughly 64,000 clones; about 80% were seen once. Study-wide results and limits: In blood, top tumor clones expanded by 2 weeks, shrinking by 4.

Time point defined: blood 4 weeks post-SBRT, at nephrectomy. As for treatment: 15 Gy SBRT to primary tumor, nephrectomy 4 weeks later. Blood was sampled at baseline, 2 weeks and 4 weeks after SBRT. The patient's renal cell carcinoma had clear cell pathology. The chain is built from TRBV7-2 and TRBJ2-1; D gene ambiguous. The sample consisted of blood, taken from a patient whose treatment included radiotherapy and nephrectomy. This receptor was obtained from a man between 60 and 75 years old with renal cell carcinoma. The DNA of the CDR3 is TGTGCCAGCTCCAACCTTGGTGAGCAGTTCTTC. Its protein is CASSNLGEQFF.